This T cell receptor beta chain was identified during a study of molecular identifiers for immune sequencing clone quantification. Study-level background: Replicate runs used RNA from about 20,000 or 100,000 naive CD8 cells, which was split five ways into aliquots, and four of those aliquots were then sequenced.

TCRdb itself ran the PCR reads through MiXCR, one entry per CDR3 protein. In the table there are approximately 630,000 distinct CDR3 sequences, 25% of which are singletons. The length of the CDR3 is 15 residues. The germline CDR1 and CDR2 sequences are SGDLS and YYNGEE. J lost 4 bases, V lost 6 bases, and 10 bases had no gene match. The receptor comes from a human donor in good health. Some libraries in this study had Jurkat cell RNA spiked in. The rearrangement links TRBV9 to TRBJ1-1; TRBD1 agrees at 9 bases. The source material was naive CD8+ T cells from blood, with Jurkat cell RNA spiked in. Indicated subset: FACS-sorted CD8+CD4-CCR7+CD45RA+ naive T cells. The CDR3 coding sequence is TGTGCCAGCAACAAAGAACAGGGGGCGGGCACTGAAGCTTTCTTT. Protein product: CASNKEQGAGTEAFF.